This T cell receptor beta chain was found in a study of human T cells and chemical hapten exposure. Authors' analysis steps: Samples held a median of 95,638 TCRs, range roughly 23,224–700,000. TCRdb reprocessed the RACE reads with MiXCR, giving one entry per CDR3 protein. TCRdb, rather than the study authors, made the V and J calls. The sample has more than 250,000 distinct CDR3 sequences, approximately 8% seen once. This clonotype has just a few counts. Its antigen is not known. The time point is: pre-sensitization, week 0. Treatment: therapeutic diphenylcyclopropenone sensitization with weekly scalp DPC. Blood collection took place prior to placing each patch test. Looked up from germline, CDR1 is SGHVS and CDR2 is FQNEAQ. The CDR3 loop spans 14 amino acids. Trimming took 2 bases from V and 0 from J, leaving 7 bases between them. Study conclusions and caveats: Large CDR3 similarity clusters arose significantly more often from expanded TCRs than from controls.

Sequenced here: whole blood, sampled in connection with sensitization to the hapten diphenylcyclopropenone (DPC). This receptor was obtained from a man younger than 30 with alopecia areata. Some clones in this sample may be carry-over from other donors' samples. The chain has TRBV7-8 and TRBJ1-2; D gene unclear. CDR3 protein: CASSLLVANYGYTF. DNA of the CDR3: TGTGCCAGCAGCTTATTAGTAGCTAACTATGGCTACACCTTC.